The sequence of this T cell receptor beta chain was determined in a study of T cell responses to AZD1222 COVID-19 vaccine. Broader study findings: White British ancestry dominated among donors, who included more females, and clonal diversity was possibly underestimated.

Germline lookup yields CDR1 MNHEY and CDR2 SMNVEV (reference sequence). Unmatched junction bases numbered 5, after V lost 3 bases and J lost 9 bases. CDR3 size: 13 residues. To note about this clone: Its antigen remains unknown.

Data came from immunoSEQ multiplex PCR; TCRdb stores just in-frame clones and leaves some out. The sample shows 90,000 to 120,000 clones, more than 85% of them seen only once. The sequence derives from an adult in good health. The gene calls are TRBV27 and TRBJ2-1; 7 bases align to TRBD2. The source material was peripheral blood, sampled on day 0 of AZD1222 vaccination. The CDR3 nucleotides read TGTGCCAGCAGTTTTCTACTAGCGAGTGAGCAGTTCTTC. Residues: CASSFLLASEQFF.